These T cell receptor beta chains were read from a single sample in a study of blood T cells in healthy people across ages. TCRdb reanalysed the 5' RACE reads using MiXCR and keeps one entry per CDR3 protein. This sample has hundreds of thousands of distinct CDR3 sequences, with 32% found just once. The material sequenced was blood. Every receptor here comes from an elderly woman in good health. The conserved cysteine and the conserved F or W are not part of the CDR3 here.

V	J	length	CDR3
TRBV7-2	TRBJ2-1	15	ASSLGGTSGQYNEQF
TRBV20-1	TRBJ1-2	12	SAKGEDRESGYT
TRBV4-1	TRBJ2-4	17	ASSQIDYGESKAKNIQY
TRBV20-1	TRBJ2-1	12	SASGGTTYNEQF
TRBV10-2	TRBJ2-1	13	ASSESVAGANEQF
TRBV20-1	TRBJ1-2	11	SAREGTGNGYT
TRBV19	TRBJ1-5	15	ASSNDLGQYSNQPQH
TRBV7-8	TRBJ2-5	14	ASSLGTGFGQETQY
TRBV7-2	TRBJ2-3	17	ASSPGLAGGLWSTDTQY
TRBV27	TRBJ2-7	11	ASSRDRLYEQY
TRBV20-1	TRBJ1-3	15	SATFKTGQGFGNTIY
TRBV5-1	TRBJ1-1	15	ASSLSSGGMGVTEAF
TRBV20-1	TRBJ1-1	13	SALLITTGNTEAF
TRBV7-3	TRBJ2-7	12	ASSQRTGRYEQY
TRBV6-5	TRBJ2-3	13	ASSYVGTGKDTQY
TRBV30	TRBJ2-7	13	AWSAGRGAHYEQY
TRBV20-1	TRBJ1-5	12	SAAQGRGNQPQH
TRBV4-3	.	13	ASSQMAGAANEQY
TRBV7-9	TRBJ2-3	12	ASTRDRGTDTQY
TRBV7-2	.	12	ASSQTRPPATQY
TRBV18	TRBJ1-6	13	ASSHRQVEDSPLH
TRBV6-1	TRBJ1-1	13	ASTRGGIMNTEAF
TRBV20-1	TRBJ1-1	11	SAKSRGGTEAF
TRBV29-1	TRBJ1-2	9	SVTGVSGYT
TRBV5-6	TRBJ2-1	16	ASSLIAGGISSYNGQF
TRBV6-4	TRBJ2-1	14	ASSAEGLAGTSEQF
TRBV2	TRBJ1-2	12	GSSKKPDRFGYT
TRBV20-1	TRBJ1-2	14	SAPTSDRLPPYGYT
TRBV20-1	TRBJ2-1	8	STSDNEQF
TRBV6-5	TRBJ2-1	13	ASRMDRDFYNEQF